The clone carrying this TCR beta chain occurred a few times. Its target is not known. This record comes from a study of T-cell reconstitution after alpha-beta-depleted transplantation in children. Regarding the study as a whole: Diversity and T-cell counts at one year after transplant derived mostly from new T cells.

Unique molecular identifiers were incorporated into the prepared TCRbeta library. Using its own MiXCR run on the PCR reads, TCRdb lists one record per CDR3 protein. The sample includes 610,000 or so distinct CDR3 sequences, around 27% of them seen just once. Material: PBMCs, obtained before TCRalphabeta/CD19-depleted stem cell transplant. This TCR came from a boy under two years old with Wiskott-Aldrich syndrome, due to receive a stem cell transplant.

CDR3 protein: CASSFGTSGNADTQYF. DNA for the CDR3: TGTGCCAGCAGTTTCGGGACTAGCGGGAATGCAGATACGCAGTATTTT. V is TRBV6-2 or TRBV6-3 and J is TRBJ2-3; 13 bases are shared with TRBD2. The V segment lost 4 bases and the J segment 4 bases; nucleotides outside the gene matches: 5. Germline V lookup: CDR1 MNHEY, CDR2 SVGEGT. This CDR3 has 16 amino acids.